This T cell receptor (beta chain) was identified in a study of blood T cell repertoires in COVID-19. Study overall: Material from acute and convalescent COVID-19 was sourced from the United States, Italy and Spain. Nucleic acid was either cDNA or gDNA, and it came from T cells, B-cell-depleted T cells, or PBMCs.

Only in-frame clones appear in the TCRdb table, and some are missing; sequencing was by immunoSEQ multiplex PCR. The sample shows a few hundred thousand clones, less than 90% of them seen only once. Participants came from roughly 25 US areas, aged about 18 to 100 years. Donors in Cohort 3 counted as recovered after two negative PCRs, clearance, or symptom resolution. Trimming stripped 0 bases from V and 1 base from J, with 17 bases between. This CDR3 has 18 amino acids. CDR1 and CDR2 (germline): SGHDN, FVKESK. Sequencing input: PBMCs or T cells enriched from blood (not recorded which). The TCR originated in a woman aged 45-65 years who had recovered from COVID-19. The rearrangement links TRBV14 to TRBJ2-3; D is unresolved. The CDR3 protein is CASSQDQNFLGRTDTQYF. CDR3 coding DNA: TGTGCCAGCAGCCAAGATCAGAATTTCCTAGGCCGCACAGATACGCAGTATTTT.